The T cell receptor (beta chain) described here comes from a study of T-cell memory formation after mild COVID-19. Study at large: Largely, TCR clusters stayed within a single donor.

Whole-study findings and limits: Shrinking CD4+ clones resided mostly in CM and EM, and CD8+ ones in EMRA.

On this clonotype itself: Its target is not known.

Deletions cut 3 bases from V and 7 bases from J, with 16 bases between. This CDR3 contains 15 residues. The germline gives CDR1 SGHTA, CDR2 FQGNSA. MiXCR, run by TCRdb on the 5' RACE reads, gives a single entry per CDR3 protein. Of 270,000 or so distinct CDR3 sequences in the sample, around 17% were seen once. The chain uses TRBV7-2 and TRBJ2-1; the D gene is possibly TRBD2 (5 bases). The source is a man aged 18 to 29 who had mild COVID-19 (a few samples of this study predate the infection). Cell type and time point are not known. Sequencing was done on a sample of PBMCs or a T cell subset sorted from them (not recorded which). The CDR3 DNA reads TGTGCCAGCAGCTTGGACTCGGGCAGGCGGAATGAGCAGTTCTTC. Translation: CASSLDSGRRNEQFF.